This T cell receptor (beta chain) originates from a study of beta chain features in type 1 diabetes. Turning to the study itself: Sorted cells, 107,917,701 in number, were examined across all samples.

Findings and caveats of the study: Shortening that was moderate but significant affected the TCRB CDR3s of Type 1 diabetes patients in all four CD4+ subsets.

Sorting with CD45RO/CCR7/CD25/CD127/CD95/CD27 yielded naive, central memory, regulatory and stem-like memory CD4+ cells. Purity exceeding 95% was reached by all sorted populations. As every portion of the isolated RNA was reverse transcribed, the sequencing read expressed TCRB transcripts. The average output of naive, central memory and regulatory T cell samples was a few million reads. Libraries were prepared by immunoSEQ multiplex PCR; TCRdb keeps only in-frame clonotypes and omits some of them. The data contain roughly 290,000 clones, approximately 16% of them singletons. Comments on this clone: The target antigen is unknown.

The source is a man between 18 and 35 years old with type 1 diabetes. The specimen was naive CD4+ T cells from blood.

The CDR3, as DNA: TGTGCCAGTAGTATACAAGCGGGAGCCCCATATGAGCAGTTCTTC. Translated, it gives CASSIQAGAPYEQFF. The chain joins TRBV19 to TRBJ2-1; TRBD2 matches at 8 bases. The CDR3 spans 15 residues. Germline CDR1 LNHDA, CDR2 SQIVND (reference sequence). The junction had 8 bases not matched to a gene; V was cut back by 2 bases and J by 8 bases.